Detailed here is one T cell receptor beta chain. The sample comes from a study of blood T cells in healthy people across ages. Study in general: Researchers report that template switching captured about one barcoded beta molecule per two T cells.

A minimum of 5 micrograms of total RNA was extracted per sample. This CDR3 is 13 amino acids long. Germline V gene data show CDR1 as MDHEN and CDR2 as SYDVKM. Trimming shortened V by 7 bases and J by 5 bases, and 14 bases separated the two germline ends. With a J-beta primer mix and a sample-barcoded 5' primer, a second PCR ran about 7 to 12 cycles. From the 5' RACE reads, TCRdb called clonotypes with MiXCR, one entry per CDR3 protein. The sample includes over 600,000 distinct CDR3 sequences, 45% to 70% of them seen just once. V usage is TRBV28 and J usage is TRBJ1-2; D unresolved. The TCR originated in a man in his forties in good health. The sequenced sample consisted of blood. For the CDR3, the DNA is TGTGCCAGCAAGCAGCGGGTTAGGTATGGCTACACCTTC. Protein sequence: CASKQRVRYGYTF.